These T cell receptor beta chains were read from a single sample in a study of blood T cells in healthy people across ages. TCRdb reprocessed the 5' RACE reads with MiXCR, giving one entry per CDR3 protein. Altogether approximately 850,000 distinct CDR3 sequences are present, under 45% being singletons, with the ten largest covering about a fifth. Sample: blood. The receptors here all came from a man aged 60-69 years in good health. Both conserved end residues are part of each CDR3. A D gene is named only where the DNA matches it firmly. Not all rows give a size; the values are once, few, many and, for expanded clones, a class.

TRBJ2-1	TRBV5-1	.	.	CASSLEGGAIRTEQFF	TGCGCCAGCAGCTTGGAAGGGGGGGCGATACGGACCGAGCAGTTCTTC
TRBJ2-1	TRBV11-2	.	.	CASSRQLTSYNEQFF	TGTGCCAGCAGCCGACAGCTAACCTCCTACAATGAGCAGTTCTTC
TRBJ2-7	TRBV7-2	.	.	CASTLTAGREYF	TGTGCCAGCACCCTAACGGCGGGAAGGGAGTACTTC
TRBJ1-5	TRBV20-1	.	.	CSASRPGASNQPQHF	TGCAGTGCTAGTCGGCCGGGAGCGAGCAATCAGCCCCAGCATTTT
TRBJ2-7	TRBV29-1	few	.	CSVSRAGAYEQYF	TGCAGCGTAAGCAGGGCAGGAGCCTACGAGCAGTACTTC
TRBJ2-1	TRBV15	.	.	CATRSGGARSEQFF	TGTGCCACCAGATCGGGGGGCGCAAGGTCCGAGCAGTTCTTC
TRBJ2-6	TRBV4-2	.	.	CASSPTAEPSSGANVLTF	TGTGCCAGCAGCCCGACGGCGGAACCGAGCTCTGGGGCCAACGTCCTGACTTTC
TRBJ2-5	TRBV7-2	.	TRBD2	CASSIRGGGAQETQYF	TGTGCCAGCAGCATCCGGGGCGGGGGGGCCCAAGAGACCCAGTACTTC
TRBJ2-1	TRBV7-9	once	.	CASSSADRGSEQFF	TGTGCCAGCAGCTCCGCGGATCGGGGCAGTGAGCAGTTCTTC
TRBJ2-7	TRBV5-6	.	.	CASSLRPDEQYF	TGTGCCAGCAGCTTGAGGCCTGACGAGCAGTACTTC
TRBJ2-3	TRBV9	.	.	CASSALTGPDTQYF	TGTGCCAGCAGCGCCCTGACAGGCCCAGATACGCAGTATTTT
TRBJ1-5	TRBV4-3	.	TRBD1	CASSSGTGRSQPQHF	TGCGCCAGCAGCTCTGGGACAGGGAGATCTCAGCCCCAGCATTTT
TRBJ2-5	TRBV27	.	TRBD2	CASRRSGALETQYF	TGTGCCAGCAGGCGAAGCGGGGCCCTAGAGACCCAGTACTTC
TRBJ2-5	TRBV20-1	.	TRBD2	CSAPSGGSLGTQYF	TGCAGTGCCCCTAGCGGGGGGTCTCTCGGGACCCAGTACTTC
TRBJ2-1	TRBV12-3/TRBV12-4	once	.	CATTIAGTYNEQFF	TGTGCCACTACAATCGCCGGGACATACAATGAGCAGTTCTTC
TRBJ2-2	TRBV6-2/TRBV6-3	.	.	CASSHLGTGELFF	TGTGCCAGCAGCCACCTTGGGACCGGGGAGCTGTTTTTT
TRBJ1-5	TRBV12-3/TRBV12-4	.	.	CASSLNEGPRQPQHF	TGTGCCAGCAGTTTGAATGAAGGGCCACGACAGCCCCAGCATTTT
TRBJ1-1	TRBV4-1	once	TRBD1	CASSPRQGRSESTEAFF	TGCGCCAGCAGCCCTCGACAGGGACGGAGTGAGAGCACTGAAGCTTTCTTT
TRBJ2-1	TRBV4-3	few	TRBD2	CASSQSAGGLEQFF	TGCGCCAGCAGCCAATCAGCGGGGGGGCTGGAGCAGTTCTTC
TRBJ1-5	TRBV4-1	.	TRBD1	CASSSTGASQPQHF	TGCGCCAGCAGTTCAACAGGGGCTTCTCAGCCCCAGCATTTT
TRBJ2-5	TRBV6-5	few	TRBD1	CASRTGTAQETQYF	TGTGCCAGCAGAACCGGGACAGCCCAAGAGACCCAGTACTTC
TRBJ2-1	TRBV7-6	.	.	CASSMARVGGNEQFF	TGTGCCAGCAGCATGGCCCGAGTTGGCGGCAATGAGCAGTTCTTC
TRBJ2-3	TRBV7-8	.	.	CASSVRGGLSTDTQYF	TGTGCCAGCAGCGTCCGCGGGGGCCTAAGCACAGATACGCAGTATTTT
TRBJ2-1	TRBV4-3	.	.	CASSRVRAAYNEQFF	TGCGCCAGCAGCCGGGTGAGAGCGGCGTACAATGAGCAGTTCTTC
TRBJ2-5	TRBV2	.	TRBD2	CASSEWASGDYEQYF	TGTGCCAGCAGTGAATGGGCTAGCGGGGACTATGAGCAGTACTTC
TRBJ2-3	TRBV7-9	few	TRBD1	CASSSDRGRVDTQYF	TGTGCCAGCAGCTCGGACAGGGGGCGGGTAGATACGCAGTATTTT
TRBJ2-7	TRBV28	.	TRBD1	CASSKGQRTIYEQYF	TGTGCCAGCAGCAAGGGACAGAGGACAATCTACGAGCAGTACTTC
TRBJ2-7	TRBV9	few	.	CASSVEGTSTYEQYF	TGTGCCAGCAGCGTAGAGGGGACATCGACCTACGAGCAGTACTTC
TRBJ1-1	TRBV12-3/TRBV12-4	few	.	CASSPTGPLGTEAFF	TGTGCCAGCAGCCCTACCGGGCCCCTGGGGACTGAAGCTTTCTTT
TRBJ2-5	TRBV5-6	.	TRBD1	CASSFTDRARGVTQYF	TGTGCCAGCAGCTTTACGGACAGGGCAAGGGGAGTGACCCAGTACTTC
TRBJ2-5	TRBV7-2	.	TRBD2	CASSVQRGTETQYF	TGTGCCAGCAGCGTACAGCGGGGGACAGAGACCCAGTACTTC
TRBJ1-5	TRBV7-2	.	TRBD1	CASSQTGVRIQPQHF	TGTGCCAGCAGCCAAACAGGGGTAAGGATTCAGCCCCAGCATTTT
TRBJ2-2	TRBV2	.	TRBD1	CASSSGTGLSSGELFF	TGTGCCAGCAGTTCCGGGACAGGGTTGTCGTCCGGGGAGCTGTTTTTT
TRBJ2-3	TRBV2	many	TRBD2	CASSEAGDTQYF	TGTGCCAGCAGCGAAGCGGGGGATACGCAGTATTTT
TRBJ2-1	TRBV7-2	few	.	CASSLRFNEQFF	TGTGCCAGCAGCCTACGTTTCAATGAGCAGTTCTTC
TRBJ2-5	TRBV9	few	.	CASSRGLRQRDQETQYF	TGTGCCAGCAGCCGAGGCCTGCGGCAGAGGGACCAAGAGACCCAGTACTTC
TRBJ1-2	TRBV14	.	.	CASSSVWEYGYTF	TGTGCCAGCAGCTCCGTATGGGAATATGGCTACACCTTC
TRBJ2-5	TRBV5-8	few	.	CASSLGPRQGTQYF	TGTGCCAGCAGCTTGGGACCACGTCAAGGGACCCAGTACTTC
TRBJ2-7	TRBV5-6	few	.	CASSLLKLSYEQYF	TGTGCCAGCAGCTTGCTAAAACTTTCCTACGAGCAGTACTTC
TRBJ2-1	TRBV7-2	.	.	CASSPPTSNEQFF	TGTGCCAGCAGCCCCCCAACAAGCAATGAGCAGTTCTTC
TRBJ2-7	TRBV6-6	few	.	CASRPTQGGIYEQYF	TGTGCCAGCAGGCCCACTCAGGGGGGAATCTACGAGCAGTACTTC
TRBJ2-3	TRBV15	few	.	CATSREGRYPQYF	TGTGCCACCAGCAGAGAGGGACGCTACCCGCAGTATTTT